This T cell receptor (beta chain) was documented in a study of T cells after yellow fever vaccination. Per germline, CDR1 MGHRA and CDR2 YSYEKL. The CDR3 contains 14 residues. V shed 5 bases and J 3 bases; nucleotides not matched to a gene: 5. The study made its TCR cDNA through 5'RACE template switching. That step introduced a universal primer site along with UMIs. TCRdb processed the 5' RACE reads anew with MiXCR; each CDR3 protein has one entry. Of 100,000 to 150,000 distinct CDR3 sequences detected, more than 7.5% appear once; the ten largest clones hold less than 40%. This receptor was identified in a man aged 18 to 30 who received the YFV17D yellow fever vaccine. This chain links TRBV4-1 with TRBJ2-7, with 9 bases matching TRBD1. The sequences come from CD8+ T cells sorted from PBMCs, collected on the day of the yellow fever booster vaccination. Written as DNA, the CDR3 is TGCGCCAGCAGCGTTCGACAGGGGGGCTACGAGCAGTACTTC. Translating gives CASSVRQGGYEQYF.